The present T cell receptor beta chain was sequenced within a study of T-cell reconstitution after alpha-beta-depleted transplantation in children. Construction of the TCRbeta library involved unique molecular identifiers. MiXCR was run by TCRdb on the PCR reads, yielding one entry per CDR3 protein. The sample shows approximately 510,000 distinct CDR3 sequences, around 17% of them seen only once. This clonotype was counted between two and nine times. There are 17 residues in the CDR3. CDR1 is MGHRA, CDR2 YSYEKL, per germline. The J segment lost 2 bases and the V segment lost 5 bases, leaving 11 bases of the junction unmatched.

The chain links TRBV4-1 to TRBJ2-7; TRBD2 aligns across 11 bases. The TCR was taken from a human donor who donated a stem cell graft to a child with acute lymphoblastic leukemia. Source: PBMCs from the stem cell graft donor, taken from the stem cell graft. The CDR3 is CASSTRTSGFQTYEQYF. The CDR3 bases are TGCGCCAGCAGCACCCGGACTAGCGGGTTCCAGACCTACGAGCAGTACTTC.